Listed below are T cell receptor beta chains from one sample, sequenced in a study of early T cells in non-severe SARS-CoV-2 infection. TCRdb ran MiXCR on the 5' RACE reads and lists one entry per CDR3 protein. The sample consists of fewer than 30,000 distinct CDR3 sequences, about 4.5% of them appearing once. The sample comprised whole blood. Source of these receptors: an adult who was a healthcare worker with PCR-confirmed SARS-CoV-2 infection or an uninfected control (not recorded which). The CDR3 runs from the conserved cysteine through the conserved F or W. The D gene is left open where the match is weak. The size field is filled for only some rows; it gives once, few, many or a size class.

CDR3nt	CDR3aa	v_gene	j_gene	abundance	d_gene
TGTGCCAGCAGCTTGACCATGAACACTGAAGCTTTCTTT	CASSLTMNTEAFF	TRBV11-3	TRBJ1-1	medium-sized	.
TGTGCCAGCAGCCGAGGGGCCCCCTATGGCTACACCTTC	CASSRGAPYGYTF	TRBV6-5	TRBJ1-2	many	.
TGTGCCAGCAGTTTATGGGGTAGGAAAGCTTTCTTT	CASSLWGRKAFF	TRBV27	TRBJ1-1	few	.
TGTGCCAGCAGTCCTAGCGGGACTCCCTTTGAGCAGTTCTTC	CASSPSGTPFEQFF	TRBV28	TRBJ2-1	.	TRBD2
TGCAGTGCTAGACGCCCCCCCACTGAGCAGTTCTTC	CSARRPPTEQFF	TRBV20-1	TRBJ2-1	few	.
TGTGCCAGCAGACCAGGGGCTACTAACTATGGCTACACCTTC	CASRPGATNYGYTF	TRBV6-1	TRBJ1-2	many	.
TGCGCCAGCAGCTTGGTACAGATAGGGAACACCGGGGAGCTGTTTTTT	CASSLVQIGNTGELFF	TRBV5-1	TRBJ2-2	.	.
TGCGCCAGCAGCCAACCGACAGGTACCGGGGAGCTGTTTTTT	CASSQPTGTGELFF	TRBV4-1	TRBJ2-2	.	.
TGCGCCAGCAGCCAAGCCCTGACTAGCGGGAGTTCCTACGAGCAGTACTTC	CASSQALTSGSSYEQYF	TRBV4-3	TRBJ2-7	.	TRBD2
TGTGCCAGCAGCTTAGATGGCGACGGGGGCTATGGCTACACCTTC	CASSLDGDGGYGYTF	TRBV11-2	TRBJ1-2	many	.
TGCGCCAGCAAAAGAGGGGGGGAGCAGTTCTTC	CASKRGGEQFF	TRBV5-1	TRBJ2-1	many	.
TGCAGCGTTGAAACCGGGGACGGGAACACTGAAGCTTTCTTT	CSVETGDGNTEAFF	TRBV29-1	TRBJ1-1	many	.
TGCGCCAGCAGCTCCGGGGCCAAAGAGACCCAGTACTTC	CASSSGAKETQYF	TRBV5-1	TRBJ2-5	.	.
TGTGCCAGCAGCTTTCCAGGAGGGTGGCAGTTCTTC	CASSFPGGWQFF	TRBV7-8	TRBJ2-1	many	.
TGTGCCAGCAGAAAGACCGACGTTTATGGCTACACCTTC	CASRKTDVYGYTF	TRBV2	TRBJ1-2	few	.
TGTGCCAGCAGCTGGGTCGGGCAATCAGGCGCCGGGGAGCTGTTTTTT	CASSWVGQSGAGELFF	TRBV7-3	TRBJ2-2	many	.
TGCAGCGTTGAAGCGACCAATGAGCAGTTCTTC	CSVEATNEQFF	TRBV29-1	TRBJ2-1	many	.
TGTGCCAGCAGCTTTACGAAACGGTCCTACAATGAGCAGTTCTTC	CASSFTKRSYNEQFF	TRBV7-2	TRBJ2-1	few	.
TGTGCCTCGGGACGGTTGGGCACTGAAGCTTTCTTT	CASGRLGTEAFF	TRBV30	TRBJ1-1	many	.
TGTGCCAGCAGCGAACATGTCTTTGGAAACACCATATATTTT	CASSEHVFGNTIYF	TRBV14	TRBJ1-3	many	.
TGCAGTGCTCTGGACAGGGTGGGAGAGACCCAGTACTTC	CSALDRVGETQYF	TRBV20-1	TRBJ2-5	many	TRBD1
TGTGCCAGCAGCATCTCTGGGCGAGTCCTGGTCTTC	CASSISGRVLVF	TRBV9	TRBJ2-1	few	.
TGTGCCAGCAGCTCACGGGAGGGGGTTTTCTATACGCAGTATTTT	CASSSREGVFYTQYF	TRBV7-6	TRBJ2-3	.	TRBD2
TGCAGTGCCGAATTTAGCGGTCAGACCGGGGAGCTGTTTTTT	CSAEFSGQTGELFF	TRBV20-1	TRBJ2-2	many	.
TGTGCCAGTAGTTCCTCCCGGACAGGAAGTCGTGGCTACACCTTC	CASSSSRTGSRGYTF	TRBV19	TRBJ1-2	many	TRBD1
TGTGCCAGCACCAGAACGGTCGGGGTTGACGAGCAGTACTTC	CASTRTVGVDEQYF	TRBV6-2/TRBV6-3	TRBJ2-7	many	.
TGTGCCAGCAGCCCCGGGCCAAACAATGAGCAGTTCTTC	CASSPGPNNEQFF	TRBV7-3	TRBJ2-1	few	.
TGTGCCAGCAGCAAAGAGGAGGGAGGCGCCTACAATGAGCAGTTCTTC	CASSKEEGGAYNEQFF	TRBV21-1	TRBJ2-1	many	.
TGTGCCAGCAGTTTATGGGGCAGGGATCAAGAGACCCAGTACTTC	CASSLWGRDQETQYF	TRBV27	TRBJ2-5	many	.
TGTGCCACCAGCAGAGTCGGGGGGTTTGGTAGCAATCAGCCCCAGCATTTT	CATSRVGGFGSNQPQHF	TRBV15	TRBJ1-5	many	.
TGTGCCAGCAGTTTAGGAGTGGGAGTAAAGCAGTACTTC	CASSLGVGVKQYF	TRBV27	TRBJ2-7	.	.
TGTGCCAGCAGTGCCGTTACGAACACTGAAGCTTTCTTT	CASSAVTNTEAFF	TRBV6-1	TRBJ1-1	.	.
TGTGCCAGCAGTTTTCAGGGTCGTAATACTGAAGCTTTCTTT	CASSFQGRNTEAFF	TRBV27	TRBJ1-1	many	.
TGTGCCAGCAGCTTAGGGACACCAACTAATGAAAAACTGTTTTTT	CASSLGTPTNEKLFF	TRBV13	TRBJ1-4	many	.
TGTGCCAGCAGCTTAGGGGGGCTTACCTACGAGCAGTACTTC	CASSLGGLTYEQYF	TRBV7-9	TRBJ2-7	many	.
TGTGCCAGTAGTATAGATCCCGACGGGAGGGGTGAGCAGTTCTTC	CASSIDPDGRGEQFF	TRBV19	TRBJ2-1	many	TRBD2
TGTGCCAGCAGCTCGATTTACGACAGGGGCCGCACCGGGGAGCTGTTTTTT	CASSSIYDRGRTGELFF	TRBV7-8	TRBJ2-2	many	TRBD1
TGTGCCAGCAGATCCTTCCGGGAACGGGATTCACCCCTCCACTTT	CASRSFRERDSPLHF	TRBV27	TRBJ1-6	few	.
TGTGCCAGTAGTGGGACCGCGGCTGTGGGCGAGCAGTACTTC	CASSGTAAVGEQYF	TRBV19	TRBJ2-7	many	.
TGTGCCAGCAGTACCCGACTAGCGGGAAAGGACGAGCAGTACTTC	CASSTRLAGKDEQYF	TRBV28	TRBJ2-7	many	TRBD2
TGCAGCGCTAAGGACAGGGACCCCTACGAGCAGTACTTC	CSAKDRDPYEQYF	TRBV29-1	TRBJ2-7	many	TRBD1
TGTGCCAGCAGAAGACAGGGGCGGGCCTACGAGCAGTACTTC	CASRRQGRAYEQYF	TRBV2	TRBJ2-7	.	TRBD1
TGCGCCAGCAGCTCAGGGGGACCGGCCGGGGAGCTGTTTTTT	CASSSGGPAGELFF	TRBV5-1	TRBJ2-2	few	TRBD1
TGTGCCAGCAGTCCTACGCCGGCCTATGGCTACACCTTC	CASSPTPAYGYTF	TRBV6-2/TRBV6-3	TRBJ1-2	.	.
TGCAGTGCTAGAGAGGGGGCCACCTACGAGCAGTACTTC	CSAREGATYEQYF	TRBV20-1	TRBJ2-7	many	.
TGTGCCAGTAGTATAGGAGTGTCGGTAAGCAATCAGCCCCAGCATTTT	CASSIGVSVSNQPQHF	TRBV19	TRBJ1-5	.	.
TGTGCCAGCAGCGAGGGAGTTTACAATGAGCAGTTCTTC	CASSEGVYNEQFF	TRBV7-2	TRBJ2-1	many	.